This T cell receptor beta chain is drawn from a study of T cell changes during pregnancy in multiple sclerosis. This clone appeared a single time. The repertoire was sequenced with immunoSEQ multiplex PCR; TCRdb's copy has only in-frame clones and lacks some. This table has tens of thousands of clones, 85% to 90% appearing once. V lost 2 bases and J lost 3; bases outside the gene matches: 5. This CDR3 has 15 amino acids. Germline V CDR1 and CDR2: SGDLS, YYNGEE. V gene TRBV9 combines with J gene TRBJ1-5; 7 nucleotides line up with TRBD1. The input for sequencing was CD4+ T cells from peripheral blood mononuclear cells, taken in the first trimester of pregnancy. The source is a female donor with multiple sclerosis, enrolled in a pregnancy study. CDR3 DNA sequence: TGTGCCAGCAGCGTTGGGACAGCGGACAATCAGCCCCAGCATTTT. This translates into CASSVGTADNQPQHF.